A selection of T cell receptor beta chains follows, all from one sample in a study of T cells in Graves' hyperthyroidism and ophthalmopathy. TCRdb reprocessed the multiplex PCR reads via MiXCR and lists one record per CDR3 protein. The sample holds roughly 300,000 distinct CDR3 sequences, around 13% seen once. The sequenced material came from blood. The receptors here all came from a woman in her thirties with Graves' hyperthyroidism. CDR3s include the opening cysteine and the closing phenylalanine or tryptophan. D genes are given only for firm matches. Some rows mark clone size as missing; the rest say once, few, many or name a class of expanded clone.

D gene: .; J gene: TRBJ1-5; clone size: many; V gene: TRBV27; CDR3 DNA: TGTGCCCGCAGTTGGAGCAATCAGCCCCAGCATTTT; CDR3 protein: CARSWSNQPQHF
D gene: .; J gene: TRBJ1-6; clone size: .; V gene: TRBV25-1; CDR3 DNA: TGTGCCAGCAGTGAAAACGATTGGGCACCCCTCCACTTT; CDR3 protein: CASSENDWAPLHF
D gene: TRBD1; J gene: TRBJ2-3; clone size: few; V gene: TRBV30; CDR3 DNA: TGTGCCTGGAGCGGACAGGTCGGTAACACGCAGTATTTT; CDR3 protein: CAWSGQVGNTQYF
D gene: .; J gene: TRBJ2-4; clone size: few; V gene: TRBV28; CDR3 DNA: TGTGCCAGCACCACGACAGATCTAGCCAAAAACATTCAGTACTTC; CDR3 protein: CASTTTDLAKNIQYF
D gene: TRBD2; J gene: TRBJ2-3; clone size: many; V gene: TRBV28; CDR3 DNA: TGTGCCACCCTGACTAGCGGGAGTTTCACAGATACGCAGTATTTT; CDR3 protein: CATLTSGSFTDTQYF
D gene: .; J gene: TRBJ2-2; clone size: .; V gene: TRBV18; CDR3 DNA: TGTGCCAGCTCTCCCCGCGCAGGGGAGAACACCGGGGAGCTGTTTTTT; CDR3 protein: CASSPRAGENTGELFF
D gene: TRBD1; J gene: TRBJ1-3; clone size: .; V gene: TRBV9; CDR3 DNA: TGTGCCAGCAGCATCAAACCGGGACAGGGTCATTCCGGTGGAAACACCATATATTTT; CDR3 protein: CASSIKPGQGHSGGNTIYF
D gene: .; J gene: TRBJ2-2; clone size: .; V gene: TRBV7-6; CDR3 DNA: TGTGCCAGCAGCCAAGGGAACACTATTGGCCGGGAGCTGTTTTTT; CDR3 protein: CASSQGNTIGRELFF
D gene: TRBD1; J gene: TRBJ2-6; clone size: .; V gene: TRBV29-1; CDR3 DNA: TGCAGCGTTGATACAGGGGCTGGGGCCAACGTCCTGACTTTC; CDR3 protein: CSVDTGAGANVLTF
D gene: .; J gene: TRBJ1-5; clone size: .; V gene: TRBV12-3/TRBV12-4; CDR3 DNA: TGTGCCAGCAGTTTATGGGTCAGCTATCAGCCCCAGCATTTT; CDR3 protein: CASSLWVSYQPQHF
D gene: .; J gene: TRBJ2-3; clone size: many; V gene: TRBV18; CDR3 DNA: TGTGCCAGCTCACCACCGGTCACGGGCGGGGCAGATACGCAGTATTTT; CDR3 protein: CASSPPVTGGADTQYF
D gene: TRBD1; J gene: TRBJ2-7; clone size: many; V gene: TRBV6-5; CDR3 DNA: TGTGCCAGCAGTTACCGGACAGGCTACGAGCAGTACTTC; CDR3 protein: CASSYRTGYEQYF
D gene: .; J gene: TRBJ2-1; clone size: .; V gene: TRBV2; CDR3 DNA: TGTGCCAGCAGTGAAGCGCTTGTTCTTAATGGGCAGTTCTTC; CDR3 protein: CASSEALVLNGQFF
D gene: .; J gene: TRBJ1-4; clone size: few; V gene: TRBV20-1; CDR3 DNA: TGCAGTGCTACCGACAGGCCCGGAAGCGCAACTAATGAAAAACTGTTTTTT; CDR3 protein: CSATDRPGSATNEKLFF
D gene: .; J gene: TRBJ2-7; clone size: many; V gene: TRBV27; CDR3 DNA: TGTGCCAGCAGTTTAGCGGGCGACGCCTACGAGCAGTACTTC; CDR3 protein: CASSLAGDAYEQYF
D gene: TRBD1; J gene: TRBJ1-1; clone size: few; V gene: TRBV20-1; CDR3 DNA: TGCAGTGCCAGGGGGGGGGGGGATGAAGCTTTCTTT; CDR3 protein: CSARGGGDEAFF
D gene: TRBD2; J gene: TRBJ2-1; clone size: .; V gene: TRBV10-1; CDR3 DNA: TGCGCCAACAGTGAGTCTAGCGGGAATAATGAGCAGTTCTTC; CDR3 protein: CANSESSGNNEQFF